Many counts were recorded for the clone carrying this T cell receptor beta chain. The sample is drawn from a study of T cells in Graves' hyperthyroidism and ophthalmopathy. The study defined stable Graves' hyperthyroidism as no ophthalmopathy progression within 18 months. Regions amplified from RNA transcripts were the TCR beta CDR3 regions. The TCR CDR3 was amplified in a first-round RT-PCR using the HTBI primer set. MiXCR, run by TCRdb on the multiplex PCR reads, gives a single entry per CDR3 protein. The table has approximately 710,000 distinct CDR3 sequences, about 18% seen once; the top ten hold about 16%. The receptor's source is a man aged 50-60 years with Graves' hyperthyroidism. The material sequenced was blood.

The CDR3: CASSSGTGYYEQYF. CDR3 in DNA: TGCGCCAGCAGCTCCGGGACAGGGTATTACGAGCAGTACTTC. V usage is TRBV5-1 and J usage is TRBJ2-7; 9 bases are shared with TRBD1. Germline V gene sequence: CDR1 SGHRS, CDR2 YFSETQ. The V segment lost 3 bases and the J segment 4 bases; nucleotides outside the gene matches: 5. This CDR3 region has 14 residues.